This T cell receptor (beta chain) was sequenced in a study of T cell repertoires in cytomegalovirus infection (dated 2019 in TCRdb). As for the study more broadly: Donor HLA type was relevant to the analysis, as public TCR beta signatures indicated carriage of CMV infection together with the matching HLA type.

The full study reports these points: In the ex vivo response, HLA-C-restricted CMV-specific TCR beta clonotypes were dominant, and in two of eight donors the single most frequent clonotype came from this HLA-C-restricted group. Carriers of CMV infection plus the relevant HLA type were discriminated by the cumulative frequency of public TCR beta family members in the study cohort and in an independent approximately 360-donor cohort.

This clonotype was seen a handful of times. The clone's antigen remains unknown. No base quality information exists; no much larger clone differs at one position. Here V drops 2 bases and J drops 7 bases, and the junction holds 5 bases not matched to any gene. The CDR3 sequence holds 15 residues, the cysteine and phenylalanine included. The kept DNA is CDR3 alone, 45 bases in frame from the first base. The germline V gene encodes CDR1 SEHNR and CDR2 FQNEAQ (reference sequence). TCRdb names Illumina HiSeq 1500 as the instrument used. The public reads were reprocessed in TCRdb via fastp at Q25 and MiXCR, keeping in-frame beta chains. Rows merge per CDR3 protein into single entries with the most common DNA and genes. Counted in this sample were 400,000 to 550,000 distinct CDR3 sequences; about 10% of them appeared once. Of the sample, roughly 10% is held by the ten largest clones.

The receptor was derived from a human donor in good health (CMV status not recorded). Some clones in this sample may be carry-over from other donors' samples. The sequencing sample was made of PBMCs. The chain joins TRBV7-9 to TRBJ1-6, with 7 bases aligning to TRBD1. The bases are TGTGCCAGCAGCTTAAAGGGACAGCCAAATTCACCCCTCCACTTT. Translated, it reads CASSLKGQPNSPLHF.